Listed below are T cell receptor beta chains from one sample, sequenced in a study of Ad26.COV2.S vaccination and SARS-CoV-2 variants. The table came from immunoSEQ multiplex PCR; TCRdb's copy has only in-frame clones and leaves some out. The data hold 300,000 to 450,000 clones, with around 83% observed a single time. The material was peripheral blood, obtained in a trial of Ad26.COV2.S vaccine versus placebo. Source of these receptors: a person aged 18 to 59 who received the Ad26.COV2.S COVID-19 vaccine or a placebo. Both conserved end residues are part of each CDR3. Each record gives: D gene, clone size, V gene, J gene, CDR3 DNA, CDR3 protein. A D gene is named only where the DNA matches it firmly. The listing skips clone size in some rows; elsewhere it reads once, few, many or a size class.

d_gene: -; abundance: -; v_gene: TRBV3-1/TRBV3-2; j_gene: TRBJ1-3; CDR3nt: TGTGCCAGCAGCCAAGTTCCTCTTGTTGGAAACACCATATATTTT; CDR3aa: CASSQVPLVGNTIYF
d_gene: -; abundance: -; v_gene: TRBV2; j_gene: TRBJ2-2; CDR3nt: TGTGCCAGCAGTGTCGGCCCGGGGCTGTTTTTT; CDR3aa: CASSVGPGLFF
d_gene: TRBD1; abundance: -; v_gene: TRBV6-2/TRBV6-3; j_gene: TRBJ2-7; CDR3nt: TGTGCCAGCAGTTACGACCCGCCCGGAGGACAGGTCTACGAGCAGTACTTC; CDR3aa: CASSYDPPGGQVYEQYF
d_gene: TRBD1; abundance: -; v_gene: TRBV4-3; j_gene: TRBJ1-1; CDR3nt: TGCGCCAGCAGGGGACAGATGAACACTGAAGCTTTCTTT; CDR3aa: CASRGQMNTEAFF
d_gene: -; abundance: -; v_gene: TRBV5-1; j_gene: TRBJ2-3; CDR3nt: TGCGCCAGCACCTTACCGCTGGACACTGCTAGCACAGATACGCAGTATTTT; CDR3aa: CASTLPLDTASTDTQYF
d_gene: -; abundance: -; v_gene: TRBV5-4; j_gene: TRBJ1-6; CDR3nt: TGTGCCAGCAGCTTGGGGATCCTAAATTCACCCCTCCACTTT; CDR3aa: CASSLGILNSPLHF
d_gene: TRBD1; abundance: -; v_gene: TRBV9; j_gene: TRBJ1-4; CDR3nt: TGTGCCAGCAGCGTAGACGGGACAGGGAATGAAAAACTGTTTTTT; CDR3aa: CASSVDGTGNEKLFF
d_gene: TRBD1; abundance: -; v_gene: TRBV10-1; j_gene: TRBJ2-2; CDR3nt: TGCGCCAGCAGTGACAAGGGGGCAAGGACCGGGGAGCTGTTTTTT; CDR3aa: CASSDKGARTGELFF
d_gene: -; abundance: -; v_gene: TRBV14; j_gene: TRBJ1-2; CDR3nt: TGTGCCAGCAGCCCACCGGGTTTTTTCGACTACACCTTC; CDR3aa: CASSPPGFFDYTF
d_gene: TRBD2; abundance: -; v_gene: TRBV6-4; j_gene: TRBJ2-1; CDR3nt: TGTGCCAGCAGTGAAACGGCGGGACTAGATCGACATGAGCAGTTCTTC; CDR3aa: CASSETAGLDRHEQFF
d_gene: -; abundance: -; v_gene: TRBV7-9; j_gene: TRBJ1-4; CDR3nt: TGTGCCAGCAGCTTAGCACGCCAGCCTAATGAAAAACTGTTTTTT; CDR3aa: CASSLARQPNEKLFF
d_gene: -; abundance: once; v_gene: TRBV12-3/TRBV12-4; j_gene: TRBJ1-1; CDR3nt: TGTGCCAGCAGTTTAAGCATGGGAACTGAAGCTTTCTTT; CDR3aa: CASSLSMGTEAFF
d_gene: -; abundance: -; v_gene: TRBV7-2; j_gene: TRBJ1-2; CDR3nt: TGTGCCAGCAGAGCGCCAATCACGACACCAGAATTTAACTATGGCTACACCTTC; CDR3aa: CASRAPITTPEFNYGYTF
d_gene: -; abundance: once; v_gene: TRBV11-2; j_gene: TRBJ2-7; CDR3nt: TGTGCCTCTATATCCCCGGTCTCCTACGAGCAGTACTTC; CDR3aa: CASISPVSYEQYF
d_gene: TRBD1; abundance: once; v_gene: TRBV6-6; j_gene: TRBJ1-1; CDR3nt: TGTGCCAGCAGCATAGGGCCAGGGGGGCGGAACACTGAAGCTTTCTTT; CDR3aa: CASSIGPGGRNTEAFF
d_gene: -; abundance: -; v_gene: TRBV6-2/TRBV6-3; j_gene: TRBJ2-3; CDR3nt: TGTGCCAGCAGTACCTGGGGCGGGGCCACAGATACGCAGTATTTT; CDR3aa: CASSTWGGATDTQYF
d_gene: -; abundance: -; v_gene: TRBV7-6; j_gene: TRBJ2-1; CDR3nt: TGTGCCAGCAGCCGGTTTCGGAAGCAGTTCTTC; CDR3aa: CASSRFRKQFF
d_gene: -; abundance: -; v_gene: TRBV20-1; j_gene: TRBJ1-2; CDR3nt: TGCAGTGCTAGTCTCGCCTCCACGGGTAACTATGGCTACACCTTC; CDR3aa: CSASLASTGNYGYTF
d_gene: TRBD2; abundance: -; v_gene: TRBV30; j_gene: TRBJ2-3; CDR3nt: TGTGCCTTTACTCCCGGGACTAGCGGGATATGGACAGATACGCAGTATTTT; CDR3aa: CAFTPGTSGIWTDTQYF
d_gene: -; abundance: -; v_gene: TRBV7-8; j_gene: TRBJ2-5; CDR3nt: TGTGCCAGCAGCTTGGCCGGGGCTCAAGAGACCCAGTACTTC; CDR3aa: CASSLAGAQETQYF
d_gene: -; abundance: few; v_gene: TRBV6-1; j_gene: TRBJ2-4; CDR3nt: TGTGCCAGCAGTGAAGGGGACGTGAACATTCAGTACTTC; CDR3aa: CASSEGDVNIQYF
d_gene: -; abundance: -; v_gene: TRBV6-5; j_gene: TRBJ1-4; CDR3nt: TGTGCCACCTACAGGGAGGTAGGAAAACTGTTTTTT; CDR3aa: CATYREVGKLFF
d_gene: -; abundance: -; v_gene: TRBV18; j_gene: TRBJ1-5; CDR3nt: TGTGCCAGCTCACCACAGGGGGTAGCTCAGCCCCAGCATTTT; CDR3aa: CASSPQGVAQPQHF
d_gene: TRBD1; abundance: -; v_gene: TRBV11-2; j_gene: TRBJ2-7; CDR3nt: TGTGCCAGCAGCTTAGGGACAGGAAACTACGAGCAGTACTTC; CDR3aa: CASSLGTGNYEQYF
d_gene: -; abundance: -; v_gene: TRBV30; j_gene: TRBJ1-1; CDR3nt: TGTGCCTGGACCGCAACCTCGAGAGGACACACTGAAGCTTTCTTT; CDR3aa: CAWTATSRGHTEAFF
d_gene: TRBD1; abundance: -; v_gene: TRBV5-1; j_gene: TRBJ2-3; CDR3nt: TGCGCCAGCAGCCGCAACCCCGGGACAGGGTCGGCGGATACGCAGTATTTT; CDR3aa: CASSRNPGTGSADTQYF
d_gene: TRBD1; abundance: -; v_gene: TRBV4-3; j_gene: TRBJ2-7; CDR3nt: TGCGCCAGCAGCCAAGGGACAGGGAGCTCCTACGAGCAGTACTTC; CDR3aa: CASSQGTGSSYEQYF
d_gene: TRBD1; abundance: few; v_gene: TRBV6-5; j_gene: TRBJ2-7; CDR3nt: TGTGCCAGCAGCCTGGACAGGGGCAGCTACGAGCAGTACTTC; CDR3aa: CASSLDRGSYEQYF
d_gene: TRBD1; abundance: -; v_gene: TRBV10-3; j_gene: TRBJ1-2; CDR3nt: TGTGCCATCAGGGGACAGGGTATTGACTATGGCTACACCTTC; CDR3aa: CAIRGQGIDYGYTF
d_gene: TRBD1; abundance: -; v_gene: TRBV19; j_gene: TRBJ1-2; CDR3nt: TGTGCCAGTACCTCTCCGGGACAGTTAGTCTATGGCTACACCTTC; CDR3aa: CASTSPGQLVYGYTF
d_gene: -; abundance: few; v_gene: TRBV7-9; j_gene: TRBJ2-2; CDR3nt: TGTGCCAGCAGCTTCCTGACAGACACCGGGGAGCTGTTTTTT; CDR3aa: CASSFLTDTGELFF
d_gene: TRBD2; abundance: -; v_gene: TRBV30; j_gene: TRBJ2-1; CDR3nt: TGTGCCTGGAGACTAGCGGGAGGACATGAGCAGTTCTTC; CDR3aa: CAWRLAGGHEQFF
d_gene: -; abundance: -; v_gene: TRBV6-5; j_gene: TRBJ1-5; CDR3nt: TGTGCCAGCAGACCCGGACGGACTAGCAATCAGCCCCAGCATTTT; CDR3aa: CASRPGRTSNQPQHF
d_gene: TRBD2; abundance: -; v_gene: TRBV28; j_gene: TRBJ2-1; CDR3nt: TGTGCCAGCCCGGCCCCCGACCTCTCCGGGACTAGCGGGAGCTACAATGAGCAGTTCTTC; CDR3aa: CASPAPDLSGTSGSYNEQFF
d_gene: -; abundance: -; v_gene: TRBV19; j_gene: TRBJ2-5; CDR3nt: TGTGCCAGTAGTCCACAGGGAGAGACCCAGTACTTC; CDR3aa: CASSPQGETQYF
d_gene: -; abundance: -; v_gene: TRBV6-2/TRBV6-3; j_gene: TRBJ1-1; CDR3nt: TGTGCCAGCAGTCGACAGGAGAACACTGAAGCTTTCTTT; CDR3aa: CASSRQENTEAFF
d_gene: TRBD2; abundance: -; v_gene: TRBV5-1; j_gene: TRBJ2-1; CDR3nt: TGCGCCAGCAGCGACACTAGCGGGGGTATTTTCGATGAGCAGTTCTTC; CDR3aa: CASSDTSGGIFDEQFF
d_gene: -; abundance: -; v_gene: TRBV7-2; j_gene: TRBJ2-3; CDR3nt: TGTGCCAGCAGCTTTATGGGTCCCACAGATACGCAGTATTTT; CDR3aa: CASSFMGPTDTQYF
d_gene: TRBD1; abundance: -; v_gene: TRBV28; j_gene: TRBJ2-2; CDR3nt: TGTGCCAGCAGTCTGCGGGACAGGGGACGGGAGCTGTTTTTT; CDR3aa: CASSLRDRGRELFF
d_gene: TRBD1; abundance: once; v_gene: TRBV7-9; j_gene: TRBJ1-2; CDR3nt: TGTGCCAGCAGCCCGATAACAGGGGATGGATTCTATGGCTACACCTTC; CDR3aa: CASSPITGDGFYGYTF
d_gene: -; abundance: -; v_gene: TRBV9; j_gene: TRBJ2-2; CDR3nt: TGTGCCAGCAGCGTAGATCTGCGGGATACCGGGGAGCTGTTTTTT; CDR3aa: CASSVDLRDTGELFF
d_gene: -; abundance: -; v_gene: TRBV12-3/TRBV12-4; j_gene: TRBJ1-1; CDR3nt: TGTGCCAGCAGTTTACAACAAAACACTGAAGCTTTCTTT; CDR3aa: CASSLQQNTEAFF
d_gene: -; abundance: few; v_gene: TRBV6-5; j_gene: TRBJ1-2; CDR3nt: TGTGCCAGCAGTTACACGGGGCCAGCCTATGGCTACACCTTC; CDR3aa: CASSYTGPAYGYTF
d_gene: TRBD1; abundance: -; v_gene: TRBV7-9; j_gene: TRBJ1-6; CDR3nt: TGTGCCAGCAGCCTCGACAGGGGCTCCTATAATTCACCCCTCCACTTT; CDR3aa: CASSLDRGSYNSPLHF
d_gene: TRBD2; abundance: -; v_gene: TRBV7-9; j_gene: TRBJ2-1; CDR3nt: TGTGCCAGCAGCCTTACGACTAGCGGAGATAACAATGAGCAGTTCTTC; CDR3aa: CASSLTTSGDNNEQFF
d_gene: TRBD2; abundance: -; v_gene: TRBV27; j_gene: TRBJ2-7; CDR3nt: TGTGCCAGCAGTTTAACGACTAGCGGGAGGACCTACGAGCAGTACTTC; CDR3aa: CASSLTTSGRTYEQYF
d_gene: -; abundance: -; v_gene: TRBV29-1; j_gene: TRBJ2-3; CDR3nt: TGCAGCGAAAACAGGCGACACACAGATACGCAGTATTTT; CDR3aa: CSENRRHTDTQYF
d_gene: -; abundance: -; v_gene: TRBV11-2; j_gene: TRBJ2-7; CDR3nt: TGTGCCAGCAGCTTAGGGCAGGGGGGAGTCTACGAGCAGTACTTC; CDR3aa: CASSLGQGGVYEQYF
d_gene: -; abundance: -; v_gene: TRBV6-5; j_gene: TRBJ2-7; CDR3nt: TGTGCCAGCAGCCCGGGACTCCTATCCTACGAGCAGTACTTC; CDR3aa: CASSPGLLSYEQYF
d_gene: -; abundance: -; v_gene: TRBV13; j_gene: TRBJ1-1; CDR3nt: TGTGCCAGCAGCCCAGGAGGGCGATTGAACACTGAAGCTTTCTTT; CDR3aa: CASSPGGRLNTEAFF
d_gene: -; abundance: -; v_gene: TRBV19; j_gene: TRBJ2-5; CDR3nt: TGTGCCAGTAGCCCTGGGTCGGGACATCAAGAGACCCAGTACTTC; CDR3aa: CASSPGSGHQETQYF
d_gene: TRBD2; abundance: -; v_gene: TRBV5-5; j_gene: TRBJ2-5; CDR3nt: TGTGCCAGTAGCTTAGGACTAGCGGGAGGAGAGACCCAGTACTTC; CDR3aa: CASSLGLAGGETQYF
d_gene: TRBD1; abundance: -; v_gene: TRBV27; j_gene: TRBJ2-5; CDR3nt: TGTGCCAGCAGGAAACAGGGGGCAGGTGAGACCCAGTACTTC; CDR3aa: CASRKQGAGETQYF
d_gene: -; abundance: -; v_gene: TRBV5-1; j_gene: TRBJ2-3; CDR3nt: TGCGCCAGCAGCTCGGGACCGCAACTGAGCACAGATACGCAGTATTTT; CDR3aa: CASSSGPQLSTDTQYF
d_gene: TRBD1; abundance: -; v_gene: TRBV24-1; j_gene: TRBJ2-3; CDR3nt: TGTGCCACCAGTGACGCGGGACAGGGTTTGCCAGATACGCAGTATTTT; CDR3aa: CATSDAGQGLPDTQYF
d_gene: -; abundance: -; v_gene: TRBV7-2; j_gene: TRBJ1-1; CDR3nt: TGTGCCAGCCAACAGCACTCGAACACTGAAGCTTTCTTT; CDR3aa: CASQQHSNTEAFF
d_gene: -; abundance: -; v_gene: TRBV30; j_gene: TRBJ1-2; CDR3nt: TGTGCCTGCGCGGGGACAAACTATGGCTACACCTTC; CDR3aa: CACAGTNYGYTF
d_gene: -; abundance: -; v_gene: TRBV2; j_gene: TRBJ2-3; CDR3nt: TGTGCCAGCAGTGTTGATAGGGATACGCAGTATTTT; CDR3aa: CASSVDRDTQYF
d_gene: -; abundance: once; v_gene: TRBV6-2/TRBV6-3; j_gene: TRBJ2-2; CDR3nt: TGTGCCAGCAGTTCCATATTGAACACCGGGGAGCTGTTTTTT; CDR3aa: CASSSILNTGELFF
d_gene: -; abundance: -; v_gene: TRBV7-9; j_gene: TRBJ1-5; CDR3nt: TGTGCCAGCAGCTTAGCGGACAGTAATCAGCCCCAGCATTTT; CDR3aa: CASSLADSNQPQHF